This T cell receptor beta chain comes out of a study of tumor-infiltrating lymphocytes in primary liver carcinoma. Whole-study context: Between about 4.2 and 11 cm across, the tumors were all of stage T1-T3 N0M0. Study observations and caveats: The samples were not sorted (they were bulk), so CD4+ and CD8+ repertoires were not compared. Tumors carried a top-250-clone fraction significantly exceeding that of blood (p = 0.039).

Starting material of 450 to 550 ng total RNA yielded TCR beta cDNA via a constant-region primer. Slightly modified ARM-PCR with three nested multiplex PCR rounds yielded TCR beta libraries. Primers for the first two PCR rounds were TRBV1-TRBV30 forward primers and a C-beta reverse primer (roughly 9 cycles per round). TCRdb itself ran the multiplex PCR reads through MiXCR, one entry per CDR3 protein. The table lists approximately 310,000 distinct CDR3 sequences, around three fifths of them singletons. As concerns this clonotype: Its antigen remains unknown.

Unsorted whole blood served as the source of blood RNA, and germline DNA was extracted as well. Preoperatively, peripheral blood was drawn, approximately 4 milliliters in total. Per germline, CDR1 SGHVS and CDR2 FQNEAQ. Deletions cut 7 bases from V and 8 bases from J, with 12 bases between. CDR3 length: 12 residues. The receptor was isolated from a man in his forties with primary liver carcinoma and hepatitis B virus infection. V and J are TRBV7-8 and TRBJ2-1, with D hard to call. The sequenced sample was peripheral blood. CDR3 bases: TGTGCCAGCAACCATGGGCAGGATGAGCAGTTCTTC. Translation gives CASNHGQDEQFF.